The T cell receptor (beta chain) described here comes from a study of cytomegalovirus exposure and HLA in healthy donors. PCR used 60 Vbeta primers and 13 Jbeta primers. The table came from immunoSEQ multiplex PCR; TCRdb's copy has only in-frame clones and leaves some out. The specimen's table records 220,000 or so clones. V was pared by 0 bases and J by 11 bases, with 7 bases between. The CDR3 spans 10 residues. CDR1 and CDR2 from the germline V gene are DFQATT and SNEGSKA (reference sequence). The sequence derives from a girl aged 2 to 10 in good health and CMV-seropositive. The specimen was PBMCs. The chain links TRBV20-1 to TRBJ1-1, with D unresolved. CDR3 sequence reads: CSARDMAAFF. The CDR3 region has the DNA TGCAGTGCTAGAGATATGGCCGCTTTCTTT.